The 26 T cell receptor beta chains below all came from one sample that was sequenced in a study of spatial heterogeneity in lung cancer. TCRdb re-analysed the 5' RACE reads in MiXCR, keeping a single row per CDR3 protein. The table lists 85,000 to 100,000 distinct CDR3 sequences, roughly 12% of them singletons. The time point was: sample taken at primary tumor resection. Sequencing was performed on PBMCs, taken at surgery. These receptor sequences come from a male donor with early-stage non-small cell lung cancer.

This clonotype was seen a few times. This chain uses TRBV20-1 with TRBJ1-1, with TRBD1 matching 9 bases. V shed 3 bases, J shed 0 bases, and the junction held 2 bases outside the gene matches. Germline CDR1 and CDR2: DFQATT and SNEGSKA (reference sequence). The CDR3 totals 14 residues. In DNA form, the CDR3 reads TGCAGTGCTAGCACAGGGGGCATGAACACTGAAGCTTTCTTT. It is translated as CSASTGGMNTEAFF.

The chain recombines TRBV7-2 with TRBJ2-5, with D possibly being TRBD2 (5 bases). The CDR3 has 14 residues. CDR1 and CDR2 (germline): SGHTA, FQGNSA. V was cut by 5 bases and J by 1 base, with 11 bases left in between. The CDR3 reads CASSVTAGQETQYF. The DNA for the CDR3 is TGTGCCAGCAGCGTAACCGCGGGCCAAGAGACCCAGTACTTC.

V gene TRBV6-2 or TRBV6-3 combines with J gene TRBJ1-1; D gene unclear. Per germline, CDR1 MNHEY and CDR2 SVGEGT. Trimming cost V 0 bases and J 0 bases, with 11 bases left between them. This CDR3 is built from 16 residues. The CDR3 region has the DNA TGTGCCAGCAGTTACTCGCGGTCGGAGGTGAACACTGAAGCTTTCTTT. Its protein is CASSYSRSEVNTEAFF.

This clonotype turned up a few times. The chain carries TRBV7-9 and TRBJ2-2; D gene unclear. The germline V gene has CDR1 SEHNR and CDR2 FQNEAQ (reference sequence). CDR3 length: 12 amino acids. V lost 5 bases and J 4 bases, leaving 5 bases between the germline ends. CDR3 in amino acids: CASSHTTGELFF. The DNA of the CDR3 is TGTGCCAGCAGCCACACCACCGGGGAGCTGTTTTTT.

The CDR3 nucleotides read TGTGCCAGCAGTCCCCCAGGGGTCGCGGAGACCCAGTACTTC. It is translated as CASSPPGVAETQYF. The rearrangement links TRBV28 to TRBJ2-5; possible D gene TRBD1, 6 bases. The CDR3 loop spans 14 amino acids. The V end lost 5 bases, the J end lost 5 bases, and 15 bases lay between the germline ends. Germline values: CDR1 MDHEN, CDR2 SYDVKM.

This rearrangement joins TRBV7-3 to TRBJ1-4; 12 bases fit TRBD1. This CDR3 is built from 18 residues. Germline V gene sequence: CDR1 SGHTA, CDR2 FQGTGA. J was trimmed by 6 bases and V by 6 bases; bases with no gene match: 14. CDR3 in amino acids: CASSHRDRGQVWHEKLFF. The CDR3 DNA reads TGTGCCAGCAGTCACCGGGACAGGGGGCAGGTGTGGCATGAAAAACTGTTTTTT. Looking up the rest from reference TRBV7-3 and TRBJ1-4 gives the full variable domain: GAGVSQTPSNKVTEKGKYVELRCDPISGHTALYWYRQSLGQGPEFLIYFQGTGAADDSGLPNDRFFAVRPEGSVSTLKIQRTERGDSAVYLCASSHRDRGQVWHEKLFFGSGTQLSVL.

This clonotype was counted between two and nine times. This chain uses TRBV28 with TRBJ1-6; no firm D call. The CDR3 is made up of 15 amino acids. Trimming stripped 6 bases from V and 14 bases from J, with 23 bases between. Germline assignment: CDR1 MDHEN and CDR2 SYDVKM. As DNA, the CDR3 is TGTGCCAGCAGCGATATGGCATCGTCCATTTCGGCCCTCCACTTT. This encodes CASSDMASSISALHF.

For the CDR3, the DNA is TGTGCCAGCAGTCTAAAGGAAGCTTTCTTT. Translation: CASSLKEAFF. J is TRBJ1-1 and V is TRBV2; D is undetermined. Germline CDR1 is SNHLY and CDR2 is FYNNEI. The V end was cut by 5 bases, the J end by 8 bases, with 6 bases between. This CDR3 is built from 10 residues.

This clonotype was observed many times. The chain combines TRBV7-4 with TRBJ1-4; D is unclear. CDR3 length equals 16 residues. Per the germline V gene, CDR1 is SGHVT and CDR2 is SQSDAQ. V was cut by 2 bases and J by 8 bases, with 18 bases left in between. DNA of the CDR3: TGTGCCAGCAGCTTAAAGCGGCCCCCAGGCGGGGAAAAACTGTTTTTT. Its translation is CASSLKRPPGGEKLFF.

This clonotype was seen at least ten times. The chain joins TRBV28 to TRBJ2-7; D may be TRBD1 (6 bases). Per the germline V gene, CDR1 is MDHEN and CDR2 is SYDVKM. The length of the CDR3 is 16 residues. Trimming removed 2 bases at V and 0 bases at J, with 14 bases between. The CDR3 sequence: CASSLGGEISSYEQYF. Here the CDR3 DNA reads TGTGCCAGCAGTTTAGGGGGCGAGATTAGCTCCTACGAGCAGTACTTC. Full variable domain (missing parts from reference TRBV28 and TRBJ2-7): DVKVTQSSRYLVKRTGEKVFLECVQDMDHENMFWYRQDPGLGLRLIYFSYDVKMKEKGDIPEGYSVSREKKERFSLILESASTNQTSMYLCASSLGGEISSYEQYFGPGTRLTVT.

A few counts support this clonotype. V usage is TRBV7-9 and J usage is TRBJ2-3; TRBD2 matches at 12 bases. The V and J ends lost 6 bases and 10 bases, in that order; junction bases with no gene match: 8. Germline V gene data show CDR1 as SEHNR and CDR2 as FQNEAQ (reference sequence). The CDR3 runs to 14 residues. The chain's CDR3 is CASRIASGRAPQYF. DNA of the CDR3: TGTGCCAGCAGGATCGCTAGCGGGAGGGCCCCGCAGTATTTT.

The chain couples TRBV2 to TRBJ2-2; D could derive from TRBD1 or TRBD2 (6 bases each). V was trimmed by 7 bases and J by 1 base, leaving 16 bases between them. This CDR3 comprises 16 residues. Germline V CDR1 and CDR2: SNHLY, FYNNEI. Here the CDR3 reads CASTLEGGLNTGELFF. The CDR3 nucleotides are TGTGCCAGCACCCTCGAGGGGGGCCTGAACACCGGGGAGCTGTTTTTT.

V is TRBV20-1 and J is TRBJ2-1; tentative D call: TRBD1 (5 bases). Germline CDR1 DFQATT, CDR2 SNEGSKA (reference sequence). CDR3 size: 13 residues. V lost 7 bases, J lost 0 bases, and 10 bases lay in between. In DNA form, the CDR3 reads TGCAGTGGACAGAAGAACTCCTACAATGAGCAGTTCTTC. As protein: CSGQKNSYNEQFF.

J is TRBJ2-6 and V is TRBV10-3, with D possibly matching TRBD1 (5 bases). CDR1 is ENHRY, CDR2 SYGVKD, per germline. V lost 10 bases to trimming and J lost 2 bases, with 9 bases between them. CDR3 size: 13 residues. Written as DNA, the CDR3 is TGTGCCACCACAGGCGCTGGGGCCAACGTCCTGACTTTC. Its translation: CATTGAGANVLTF.

This clonotype was recorded a few times. The chain recombines TRBV2 with TRBJ2-7, with TRBD1 matching 7 bases. Per the germline V gene, CDR1 is SNHLY and CDR2 is FYNNEI. J gave up 3 bases and V 4 bases, and 6 bases lay outside the gene matches. The CDR3 runs 14 residues. The CDR3 sequence is CASSGTGGFYEQYF. DNA of the CDR3: TGTGCCAGCAGTGGGACAGGCGGATTCTACGAGCAGTACTTC.

The sample holds a few counts of this clonotype. The chain combines TRBV5-4 with TRBJ1-3; D gene uncertain. The CDR3 sequence is 15 residues long. Trimming shortened V by 0 bases and J by 1 base, and 8 bases separated the two germline ends. Germline V gene data show CDR1 as SGHNT and CDR2 as YYREEE (reference sequence). The CDR3: CASSLEAGSGNTIYF. The DNA for the CDR3 is TGTGCCAGCAGCTTGGAGGCGGGATCTGGAAACACCATATATTTT.

The CDR3 DNA reads as TGCAGTGCTAGAGTTAGCGGGAACACCGGGGAGCTGTTTTTT. It encodes CSARVSGNTGELFF. This sequence joins TRBV20-1 and TRBJ2-2; D possibly corresponds to TRBD2 (6 bases). Between the trimmed V and J ends, which lost 1 base and 1 base, there was a span of 7 bases. Germline V CDR1 and CDR2: DFQATT, SNEGSKA (reference sequence). This CDR3 spans 14 amino acids.

V usage is TRBV11-2 and J usage is TRBJ2-5; tentatively, D is TRBD2 (6 bases). Trimming removed 4 bases from V and 4 bases from J, with 10 bases in between. Per germline, CDR1 SGHAT and CDR2 FQNNGV. CDR3 size: 13 residues. The CDR3 nucleotides read TGTGCCAGCAGCTCGGGACTGGGAGAGACCCAGTACTTC. Its protein is CASSSGLGETQYF.

This clonotype showed up many times. V usage is TRBV10-3 and J usage is TRBJ2-5; 9 bases map to TRBD1. The CDR3 is 15 residues long. CDR1 is ENHRY, CDR2 SYGVKD, per germline. Germline trimming cut 6 bases from V and 1 base from J; bases unmatched to any gene: 6. CDR3 sequence reads: CAISLDRGAQETQYF. For the CDR3, the DNA is TGTGCCATCAGCTTAGACAGGGGGGCCCAAGAGACCCAGTACTTC.

The genes are TRBV14 and TRBJ2-1; no firm D call. CDR1 SGHDN and CDR2 FVKESK come from the germline V gene. The CDR3 runs to 12 residues. V shed 4 bases and J shed 7 bases, with 8 bases lying between them. CDR3 nucleotide sequence: TGTGCCAGCAGCCTCGGATGGAATGAGCAGTTCTTC. Encoded protein: CASSLGWNEQFF.

This clonotype was counted a few times. The gene calls are TRBV28 and TRBJ1-1; tentative D call: TRBD1 (6 bases). Per germline, CDR1 MDHEN and CDR2 SYDVKM. This CDR3 comprises 14 residues. The germline V and J ends were trimmed by 6 bases and 2 bases, with 13 bases remaining between them. This chain's CDR3 is CASSRRQVNTEAFF. Here the CDR3 DNA reads TGTGCCAGCAGCCGCCGACAGGTTAACACTGAAGCTTTCTTT.

This clonotype occurred a few times. The V call is TRBV7-2, the J call TRBJ1-5; no reliable D call. Trimming removed 3 bases from V and 9 bases from J, with 15 bases in between. The CDR3 runs 14 residues. Germline-derived CDR1 and CDR2 are SGHTA and FQGNSA. The CDR3 is CASSLGEAAGPQHF. CDR3 coding DNA: TGTGCCAGCAGCTTGGGCGAAGCCGCGGGGCCCCAGCATTTT.

This clonotype was observed at least ten times. The chain uses TRBV4-3 and TRBJ2-1; D is perhaps TRBD2 (6 bases). The CDR3 totals 14 residues. In germline, CDR1 is LGHNA, CDR2 YSLEER. V shed 4 bases and J shed 6 bases, with 13 bases lying between them. CDR3 sequence reads: CASSRGGGVNEQFF. DNA for the CDR3: TGCGCCAGCAGCCGAGGCGGAGGGGTCAATGAGCAGTTCTTC.

This clonotype was detected only a few times. The chain links TRBV20-1 to TRBJ2-1; the D gene is possibly TRBD2 (5 bases). Germline V lookup: CDR1 DFQATT, CDR2 SNEGSKA (reference sequence). The V end was cut by 6 bases, the J end by 8 bases, with 14 bases between. The CDR3 has 12 residues. The CDR3 loop reads CSATPLADEQFF. CDR3 bases: TGCAGTGCAACCCCGCTAGCAGATGAGCAGTTCTTC.

The V gene is TRBV7-2, the J gene TRBJ2-3, with no clear D. V was trimmed by 3 bases and J by 5 bases, leaving 12 bases between them. The CDR3 is 14 residues long. Looked up from germline, CDR1 is SGHTA and CDR2 is FQGNSA. This chain's CDR3 is CASSLALQQDTQYF. The DNA for the CDR3 is TGTGCCAGCAGCTTGGCCCTCCAGCAAGATACGCAGTATTTT.

This clonotype was counted only a few times. The V gene is TRBV28, the J gene TRBJ2-7; TRBD1 matches 7 bases. V dropped 6 bases and J dropped 2; count of bases not matched to a gene: 7. Germline CDR1 is MDHEN and CDR2 is SYDVKM. The CDR3 spans 14 residues. The CDR3 region is CASRRQGPPYEQYF. The CDR3 coding sequence is TGTGCCAGCAGGAGACAGGGACCCCCCTACGAGCAGTACTTC.